One and the same sample provided the 22 T cell receptor beta chains below, sequenced in a study of T cell repertoires in cytomegalovirus infection. TCRdb processed the reads anew with MiXCR; each CDR3 protein has one entry. The sample includes about 830,000 distinct CDR3 sequences, about 30% of them seen just once. Antigens of these TCRs are unknown. The sample in question was cultured CD8+ T cells from PBMCs, obtained from culture after CMV antigen stimulation. The receptors derive from a human donor in good health (CMV status not recorded). Some clones in this sample may be carry-over from other donors' samples.

CDR3 protein: CASSEVVTSFNEKLFF. CDR3 bases: TGTGCCAGCAGTGAAGTTGTAACTTCATTTAATGAAAAACTGTTTTTT. The J gene is TRBJ1-4, the V gene TRBV2; D is ambiguous. Looked up from germline, CDR1 is SNHLY and CDR2 is FYNNEI. The CDR3 loop spans 16 amino acids. V dropped 1 base and J dropped 4 bases, with 13 bases sitting between them.

This clonotype was picked up many times. The chain joins TRBV7-2 to TRBJ2-1; D possibly corresponds to TRBD1 (5 bases). With 2 bases removed from V and 8 bases from J, the gap between germline ends came to 10 bases. From germline, CDR1 is SGHTA and CDR2 FQGNSA. The CDR3 covers 13 residues. The CDR3 bases are TGTGCCAGCAGCTTACAGGGTGGCTATGAGCAGTTCTTC. Its protein product is CASSLQGGYEQFF.

The chain links TRBV5-1 to TRBJ1-1, with D tentatively TRBD1 (5 bases). CDR3 length: 14 amino acids. With 2 bases removed from V and 5 bases from J, the gap between germline ends came to 13 bases. Germline assignment: CDR1 SGHRS and CDR2 YFSETQ. The CDR3 protein is CASSLYGAETEAFF. The DNA of the CDR3 is TGCGCCAGCAGCTTATACGGGGCAGAAACTGAAGCTTTCTTT.

The V call is TRBV4-2, the J call TRBJ2-5; 8 bases align to TRBD2. V trimming: 4 bases; J trimming: 5 bases; junction bases outside the gene matches: 9. Per the germline V gene, CDR1 is LGHNA and CDR2 is YNFKEQ. The CDR3 extends over 15 amino acids. This chain's CDR3 is CASSPLNGGDETQYF. The CDR3 nucleotides are TGTGCCAGCAGCCCCTTGAACGGGGGGGATGAGACCCAGTACTTC.

Concerning this clonotype itself: One base away lies a much larger clone, so this may be a sequencing read error. The J gene is TRBJ1-1, the V gene TRBV7-6; D unresolved. Germline loops: CDR1 SGHVS, CDR2 FNYEAQ. The CDR3 runs 13 residues. CDR3 coding DNA: TGTGTCAGCAGCCGAACACAGAACACTGAAGCTTTCTTT. As protein: CVSSRTQNTEAFF.

This clonotype was seen many times. The rearrangement uses TRBV7-8 and TRBJ2-1; 8 bases are a match to TRBD2. CDR3 length: 15 residues. CDR1 SGHVS and CDR2 FQNEAQ come from the germline V gene. Trimming took 3 bases from V and 3 from J; bases not matched to a gene: 4. This chain's CDR3 is CASSFGGGLYNEQFF. CDR3 nucleotides: TGTGCCAGCAGCTTCGGCGGGGGGCTCTACAATGAGCAGTTCTTC. The entire variable domain, with the rest obtained from reference TRBV7-8 and TRBJ2-1, is as follows: GAGVSQSPRYKVAKRGQDVALRCDPISGHVSLFWYQQALGQGPEFLTYFQNEAQLDKSGLPSDRFFAERPEGSVSTLKIQRTQQEDSAVYLCASSFGGGLYNEQFFGPGTRLTVL.

This clonotype was counted only a few times. This chain joins TRBV7-4 and TRBJ2-1; 8 nucleotides line up with TRBD2. Germline V gene lookup returns CDR1 SGHVT and CDR2 SQSDAQ. Losses at the gene ends were 4 bases for V and 1 base for J; bases not matched to a gene: 21. The CDR3 sequence is 21 residues long. The CDR3 DNA reads as TGTGCCAGCAGCTCTCTCTCTTTGACATTTAGCGGGGTACGATCCTACAATGAGCAGTTCTTC. Its translation: CASSSLSLTFSGVRSYNEQFF.

In this sample, this clonotype turned up a few times. The V and J genes are TRBV4-3 and TRBJ1-1; D gene ambiguous. This CDR3 has 14 amino acids. CDR1 is LGHNA and CDR2 is YSLEER in the germline V gene. Trimming shortened V by 3 bases and J by 1 base, and 9 bases separated the two germline ends. CDR3: CASSHPDQNTEAFF. CDR3 DNA sequence: TGCGCCAGCAGCCACCCCGACCAGAACACTGAAGCTTTCTTT.

This clonotype occurred many times. This chain's CDR3 is CASSLAPRDSYGYTF. The DNA for the CDR3 is TGTGCCAGCAGCTTAGCGCCCCGGGACAGCTATGGCTACACCTTC. V gene TRBV7-8 combines with J gene TRBJ1-2, with 7 nucleotides matching TRBD1. This CDR3 contains 15 residues. Germline trimming cut 0 bases from V and 4 bases from J; bases unmatched to any gene: 5. Germline CDR1 SGHVS, CDR2 FQNEAQ.

The chain is built from TRBV7-6 and TRBJ2-7, with a possible D match to TRBD1 (5 bases). Trimming removed 4 bases from V and 9 bases from J, with 19 bases in between. The CDR3 sequence is 14 residues long. Germline lookup yields CDR1 SGHVS and CDR2 FNYEAQ. DNA of the CDR3: TGTGCCAGCAGCTCCAATCGGACAATCCACACGCAGTACGTC. This encodes CASSSNRTIHTQYV.

The CDR3 DNA reads TGTGCCATCAGTGTCACAGGCTACGAGCAGTACTTC. Its translation: CAISVTGYEQYF. The V and J genes are TRBV10-3 and TRBJ2-7, with D perhaps TRBD1 (5 bases). The CDR3 extends over 12 amino acids. In germline, CDR1 is ENHRY, CDR2 SYGVKD. V was clipped by 4 bases and J by 3 bases, with 7 bases between them.

In its sample, this clonotype was seen a few times. The J gene is TRBJ1-6, the V gene TRBV13; 7 bases align to TRBD1. The CDR3 loop spans 15 amino acids. Trimming removed 4 bases from V and 5 bases from J; junction bases left unmatched: 5. Germline lookup yields CDR1 PRHDT and CDR2 FYEKMQ (reference sequence). CDR3 DNA: TGTGCCAGCAGCTCCGGGACAGTTAATAATTCACCCCTCCACTTT. Its protein product is CASSSGTVNNSPLHF. The whole variable domain, filled in from reference TRBV13 and TRBJ1-6, reads AAGVIQSPRHLIKEKRETATLKCYPIPRHDTVYWYQQGPGQDPQFLISFYEKMQSDKGSIPDRFSAQQFSDYHSELNMSSLELGDSALYFCASSSGTVNNSPLHFGNGTRLTVT.

The chain combines TRBV5-4 with TRBJ1-3; perhaps TRBD1 as D (5 bases). This CDR3 region has 11 residues. Germline V CDR1 and CDR2: SGHNT, YYREEE (reference sequence). The V end was cut by 5 bases, the J end by 8 bases, with 8 bases between. The CDR3 nucleotides read TGTGCCAGCAGTACGGGGGACACCATATATTTT. Encoded protein: CASSTGDTIYF.

The chain uses TRBV7-9 and TRBJ1-1; D ambiguous. Germline V lookup: CDR1 SEHNR, CDR2 FQNEAQ (reference sequence). Trimming took off 3 bases at V and 8 bases at J, with 10 bases between the two ends. The CDR3 is 12 amino acids. CDR3 amino acids: CASSFQSREAFF. The CDR3, as DNA: TGTGCCAGCAGCTTTCAGTCTCGGGAAGCTTTCTTT.

The chain recombines TRBV12-3 or TRBV12-4 with TRBJ2-3, with a tentative D call TRBD1 (6 bases). This CDR3 spans 16 amino acids. V gave up 9 bases and J gave up 0 bases, with 19 bases separating them. The CDR3 nucleotides are TGTGCCAGTCCCGAGACGGGACAACGAAGCACAGATACGCAGTATTTT. This gives the protein CASPETGQRSTDTQYF.

The V and J genes are TRBV5-6 and TRBJ2-7; 8 bases agree with TRBD1. Germline V CDR1 and CDR2: SGHDT, YYEEEE. This CDR3 has 14 amino acids. Germline trimming cut 5 bases from V and 3 bases from J; bases unmatched to any gene: 7. CDR3 nucleotides: TGTGCCAGCAGTCAAGGGACAGGACTCTACGAGCAGTACGTC. It is translated as CASSQGTGLYEQYV.

The V gene is TRBV12-3 or TRBV12-4, the J gene TRBJ2-2; D remains unclear. The CDR3 sequence is 16 residues long. V dropped 5 bases and J dropped 1 base, with 14 bases sitting between them. The CDR3 region is CASSPLGIENTGELFF. The CDR3 region has the DNA TGTGCCAGCAGTCCCCTGGGGATAGAGAACACCGGGGAGCTGTTTTTT.

Comments on this clonotype: Just one base apart from a much larger clone, this may be a read error. The gene calls are TRBV27 and TRBJ2-6; no clear D. The CDR3 has 14 residues. V dropped 5 bases and J dropped 0 bases, with 5 bases sitting between them. Germline V CDR1 and CDR2: MNHEY, SMNVEV (reference sequence). In DNA form, the CDR3 reads TGTGCCAGCAGTATCTTCTCTGGGGCCAACGTCCTGACTTTC. Protein sequence: CASSIFSGANVLTF.

This chain joins TRBV4-1 and TRBJ2-7, with 7 bases identical to TRBD1. The CDR3 has 16 residues. From germline, CDR1 is MGHRA and CDR2 YSYEKL. V gave up 0 bases and J gave up 2 bases; unmatched junction bases: 7. This CDR3 is CASSQESRDRTYEQYF. The CDR3 DNA follows: TGCGCCAGCAGCCAAGAGAGTCGGGACAGAACCTACGAGCAGTACTTC.

The rearrangement uses TRBV7-3 and TRBJ1-2; D remains ambiguous. CDR1 SGHTA and CDR2 FQGTGA come from the germline V gene. V dropped 2 bases and J dropped 3 bases, with 10 bases sitting between them. The length of the CDR3 is 14 residues. The CDR3 sequence is CASSLGQDDYGYTF. The CDR3 nucleotides read TGTGCCAGCAGCTTAGGCCAAGATGACTATGGCTACACCTTC.

Only a few counts were recorded for this clonotype. Mismatch with germline at one junction end may stem from a read error. The rearrangement joins TRBV5-5 to TRBJ1-5; D unresolved. CDR3 length: 14 residues. Germline CDR1 reads SGHKS; CDR2 reads YYEKEE (reference sequence). CDR3 sequence (DNA): TGTGCCAGCAGCTTGAATGTAGGGAATCAACCCCAGCATTTT. This gives the protein CASSLNVGNQPQHF.

V is TRBV7-6 and J is TRBJ2-7; 7 bases match TRBD1. The CDR3 is made up of 16 amino acids. V shed 5 bases and J 0 bases; nucleotides not matched to a gene: 10. The germline CDR1 and CDR2 sequences are SGHVS and FNYEAQ. The CDR3: CASSIAGTANSYEQYF. CDR3 coding DNA: TGTGCCAGCAGCATCGCCGGGACAGCGAACTCCTACGAGCAGTACTTC.